This TCR beta chain was profiled in a study of cytomegalovirus exposure and HLA in healthy donors. Primers: 60 Vbeta forward and 13 Jbeta reverse. The repertoire was sequenced with immunoSEQ multiplex PCR; TCRdb's copy has only in-frame clones and lacks some. The sample lists roughly 180,000 clones, more than 75% occurring once. The ends lost 5 bases at V and 2 bases at J; junction bases unmatched: 6. Germline lookup yields CDR1 ENHRY and CDR2 SYGVKD. The CDR3 is made up of 16 amino acids. With respect to this clone: Its antigen is not identified.

The study's findings and limits: Serostatus for CMV was the only available immune exposure information. Listed as cytomegalovirus-associated were roughly 180 TCR beta chains.

The sequence derives from a woman aged 25 to 39 in good health and CMV-seropositive. The chain carries TRBV10-3 and TRBJ2-3; 11 positions match TRBD2. The sequencing input was PBMCs. The CDR3 nucleotides are TGTGCCATCAGTTACTCGACTAGCGGGGCCACAGATACGCAGTATTTT. Amino acid sequence: CAISYSTSGATDTQYF.